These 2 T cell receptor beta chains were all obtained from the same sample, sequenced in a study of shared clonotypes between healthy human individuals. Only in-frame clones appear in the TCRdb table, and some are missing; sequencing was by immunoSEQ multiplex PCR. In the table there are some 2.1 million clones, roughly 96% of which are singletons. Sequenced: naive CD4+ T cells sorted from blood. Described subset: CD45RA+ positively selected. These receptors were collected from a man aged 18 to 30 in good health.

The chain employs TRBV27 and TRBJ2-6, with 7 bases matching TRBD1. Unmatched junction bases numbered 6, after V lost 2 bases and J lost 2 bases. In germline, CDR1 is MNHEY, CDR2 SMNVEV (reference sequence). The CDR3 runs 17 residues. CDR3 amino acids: CASSLPTGNPGANVLTF. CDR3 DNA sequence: TGTGCCAGCAGTTTACCGACAGGGAATCCTGGGGCCAACGTCCTGACTTTC. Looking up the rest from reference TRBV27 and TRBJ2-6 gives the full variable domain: EAQVTQNPRYLITVTGKKLTVTCSQNMNHEYMSWYRQDPGLGLRQIYYSMNVEVTDKGDVPEGYKVSRKEKRNFPLILESPSPNQTSLYFCASSLPTGNPGANVLTFGAGSRLTVL.

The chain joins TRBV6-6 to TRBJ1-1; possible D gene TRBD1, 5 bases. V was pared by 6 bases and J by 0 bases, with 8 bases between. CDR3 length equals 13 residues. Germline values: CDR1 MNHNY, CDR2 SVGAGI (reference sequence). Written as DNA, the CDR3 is TGTGCCAGCAGAGAGGGGATGAACACTGAAGCTTTCTTT. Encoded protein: CASREGMNTEAFF.